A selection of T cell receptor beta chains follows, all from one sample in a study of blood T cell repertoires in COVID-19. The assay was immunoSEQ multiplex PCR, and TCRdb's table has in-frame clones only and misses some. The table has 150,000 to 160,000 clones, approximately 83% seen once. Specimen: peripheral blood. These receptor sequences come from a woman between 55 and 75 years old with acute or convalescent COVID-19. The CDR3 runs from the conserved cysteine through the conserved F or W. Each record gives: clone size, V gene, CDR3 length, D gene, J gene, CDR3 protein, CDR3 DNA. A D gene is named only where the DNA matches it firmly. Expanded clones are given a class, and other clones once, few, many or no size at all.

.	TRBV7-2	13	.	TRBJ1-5	CASSTEMDQPQHF	TGTGCCAGCAGCACGGAGATGGATCAGCCCCAGCATTTT
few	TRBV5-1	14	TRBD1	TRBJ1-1	CASSQRGGYTEAFF	TGCGCCAGCAGCCAAAGAGGGGGCTACACTGAAGCTTTCTTT
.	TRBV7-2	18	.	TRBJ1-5	CASSSDPHKGGSNQPQHF	TGTGCCAGCAGCTCTGACCCTCATAAAGGGGGTAGCAATCAGCCCCAGCATTTT
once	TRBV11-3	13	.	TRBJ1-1	CASSLTTNTEAFF	TGTGCCAGCAGCCTGACAACGAACACTGAAGCTTTCTTT
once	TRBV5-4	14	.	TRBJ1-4	CASSLERTREKLFF	TGTGCCAGCAGCTTGGAGAGAACGAGGGAAAAACTGTTTTTT
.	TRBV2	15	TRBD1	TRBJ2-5	CASDVDRGLTETQYF	TGTGCCAGCGACGTCGACAGGGGGCTAACGGAGACCCAGTACTTC
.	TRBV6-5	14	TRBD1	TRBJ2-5	CASRSQGASETQYF	TGTGCCAGCAGGTCCCAGGGGGCCAGTGAGACCCAGTACTTC
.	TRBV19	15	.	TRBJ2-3	CASSDGRQGSDTQYF	TGTGCCAGTAGTGATGGGAGGCAGGGTTCAGATACGCAGTATTTT
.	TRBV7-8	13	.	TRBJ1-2	CASAHRANYGYTF	TGTGCCAGCGCACACCGGGCTAACTATGGCTACACCTTC
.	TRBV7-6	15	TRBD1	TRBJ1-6	CASSLARTGNSPLHF	TGTGCCAGCAGCTTAGCGAGGACAGGGAATTCACCCCTCCACTTT
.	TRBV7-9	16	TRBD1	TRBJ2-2	CASSGGTGRMGGELFF	TGTGCCAGCAGCGGAGGGACAGGGCGAATGGGCGGGGAGCTGTTTTTT
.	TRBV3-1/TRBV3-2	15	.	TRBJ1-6	CASSQWQVPNSPLHF	TGTGCCAGCAGCCAATGGCAGGTCCCCAATTCACCCCTCCACTTT
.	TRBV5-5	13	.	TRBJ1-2	CASSLVGAYGYTF	TGTGCCAGCAGCTTAGTGGGGGCTTATGGCTACACCTTC
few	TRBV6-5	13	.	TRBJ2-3	CASSYSLVHTQYF	TGTGCCAGCAGTTACTCGCTAGTGCATACGCAGTATTTT
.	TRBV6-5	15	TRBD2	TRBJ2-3	CASSERGAGTDTQYF	TGTGCCAGCAGCGAGCGGGGGGCCGGCACAGATACGCAGTATTTT
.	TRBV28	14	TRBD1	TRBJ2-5	CASSSGQKLETQYF	TGTGCCAGCAGTTCGGGACAGAAGCTAGAGACCCAGTACTTC
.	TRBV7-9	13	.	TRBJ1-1	CASRPTGNTEAFF	TGTGCCAGCAGGCCGACAGGGAACACTGAAGCTTTCTTT
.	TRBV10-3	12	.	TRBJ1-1	CATHSWGGEAFF	TGTGCCACACATAGTTGGGGCGGTGAAGCTTTCTTT
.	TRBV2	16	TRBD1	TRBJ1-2	CASIGDRVVVNYGYTF	TGTGCCAGCATAGGAGACAGGGTGGTTGTAAACTATGGCTACACCTTC
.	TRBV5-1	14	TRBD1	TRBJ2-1	CASSERTGGDEQFF	TGCGCCAGCAGCGAGAGGACAGGGGGAGATGAGCAGTTCTTC
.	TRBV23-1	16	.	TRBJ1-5	CASSHSNPEGVEPQHF	TGCGCCAGCAGTCATTCGAACCCAGAGGGGGTAGAGCCCCAGCATTTT
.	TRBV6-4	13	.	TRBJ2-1	CASSLTASDEQFF	TGTGCCAGCAGTCTCACAGCCTCGGATGAGCAGTTCTTC
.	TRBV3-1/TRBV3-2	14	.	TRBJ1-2	CASSQGASSYGYTF	TGTGCCAGCAGCCAAGGGGCCTCCAGCTATGGCTACACCTTC
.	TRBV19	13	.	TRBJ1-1	CATADYMNTEAFF	TGTGCCACCGCGGACTACATGAACACTGAAGCTTTCTTT
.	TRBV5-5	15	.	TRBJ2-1	CASSTRGSGHNEQFF	TGTGCCAGCAGTACGCGAGGGAGCGGTCACAATGAGCAGTTCTTC
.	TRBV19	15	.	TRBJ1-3	CASSTIQASGNTIYF	TGTGCCAGTAGTACAATCCAGGCGTCTGGAAACACCATATATTTT
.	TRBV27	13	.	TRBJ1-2	CASGPTGNYGYTF	TGTGCCAGCGGCCCAACAGGGAACTATGGCTACACCTTC
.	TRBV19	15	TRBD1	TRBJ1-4	CASRPGQGGYEKLFF	TGTGCCAGTAGGCCAGGACAGGGCGGTTATGAAAAACTGTTTTTT
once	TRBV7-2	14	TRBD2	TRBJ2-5	CASSSGGGRETQYF	TGTGCCAGCAGCTCGGGCGGGGGACGGGAGACCCAGTACTTC
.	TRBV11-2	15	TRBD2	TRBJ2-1	CASSPKSLLAGEQFF	TGTGCCAGCAGCCCGAAGTCTTTACTAGCGGGTGAGCAGTTCTTC
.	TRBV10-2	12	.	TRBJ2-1	CASRAGVYEQFF	TGCGCCAGCAGGGCGGGCGTGTATGAGCAGTTCTTC
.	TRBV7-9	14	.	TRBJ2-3	CASSQDSLTDTQYF	TGTGCCAGCAGCCAAGACAGCTTAACAGATACGCAGTATTTT
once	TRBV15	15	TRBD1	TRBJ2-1	CATSRDRERGNEQFF	TGTGCCACCAGCAGGGACAGGGAGAGAGGCAATGAGCAGTTCTTC
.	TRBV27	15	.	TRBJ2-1	CASSLSTYPPNEQFF	TGTGCCAGCAGTTTATCAACCTATCCCCCCAATGAGCAGTTCTTC
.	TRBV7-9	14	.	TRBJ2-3	CASSPQVSTDTQYF	TGTGCCAGCAGCCCCCAGGTTAGCACAGATACGCAGTATTTT
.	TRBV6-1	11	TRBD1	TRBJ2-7	CASTLRGEQYF	TGTGCCAGCACCCTCAGGGGGGAGCAGTACTTC
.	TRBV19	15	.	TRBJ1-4	CASSPRDTTNEKLFF	TGTGCCAGTAGTCCTCGGGACACAACTAATGAAAAACTGTTTTTT
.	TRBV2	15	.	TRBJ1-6	CASSESAGDNSPLHF	TGTGCCAGCAGTGAATCGGCAGGGGATAATTCACCCCTCCACTTT